This T cell receptor (beta chain) was retrieved from a study of blood T cells in healthy people across ages. Points from the study as a whole: The fall in TCR beta diversity per million T cells was roughly linear with age.

A second PCR, run for 7 to 11 cycles, used a sample-barcoded 5' primer plus a J-beta primer mix. TCRdb re-called the 5' RACE reads through MiXCR, storing one row per CDR3 protein. The sample lists some 1.6 million distinct CDR3 sequences, about 31% occurring once. Comment on this clonotype: No antigen is known for it.

The CDR3 totals 15 residues. The V and J ends lost 5 bases and 5 bases, in that order; junction bases with no gene match: 8. The sample consisted of blood. V and J are TRBV12-3 or TRBV12-4 and TRBJ2-1; the match to TRBD1 covers 8 bases. The origin of this receptor is a woman aged 30 to 39 in good health. The CDR3 region is CASSRGQGRNNEQFF. CDR3 sequence (DNA): TGTGCCAGCAGTCGTGGACAGGGCCGAAACAATGAGCAGTTCTTC.